Shown below are 26 T cell receptor beta chains from a single sample sequenced in a study of blood T cell repertoires in COVID-19. Assay: immunoSEQ multiplex PCR; the TCRdb copy retains only in-frame clones and omits some. In the table there are 110,000 to 150,000 clones, roughly 80% of which are singletons. The sample taken for sequencing was peripheral blood. These receptor sequences come from a human donor in a cohort sampled during active COVID-19.

The chain uses TRBV9 and TRBJ1-1; 7 bases map to TRBD1. This CDR3 spans 13 amino acids. V shed 4 bases and J 4 bases; nucleotides not matched to a gene: 4. In germline, CDR1 is SGDLS, CDR2 YYNGEE. The CDR3 nucleotides read TGTGCCAGCAGCCCGACAGGGTTCACTGAAGCTTTCTTT. Translation: CASSPTGFTEAFF.

This clone has a handful of counts. The chain has TRBV7-8 and TRBJ2-7; 10 bases line up with TRBD1. V shed 2 bases and J 5 bases; nucleotides not matched to a gene: 9. Per germline, CDR1 SGHVS and CDR2 FQNEAQ. This CDR3 comprises 16 residues. The DNA for the CDR3 is TGTGCCAGCAGCTTACTCCTCCGGGACAGGGGTAACGAGCAGTACTTC. Translation: CASSLLLRDRGNEQYF.

The CDR3 DNA is TGTGCCAGCAGCGTAAGCTTGAGCTCCTACAATGAGCAGTTCTTC. It translates to CASSVSLSSYNEQFF. The chain joins TRBV9 to TRBJ2-1; D remains ambiguous. The length of the CDR3 is 15 residues. The germline V gene has CDR1 SGDLS and CDR2 YYNGEE. Trimming shortened V by 1 base and J by 0 bases, and 8 bases separated the two germline ends.

The V gene is TRBV29-1, the J gene TRBJ2-5; 7 nucleotides match TRBD1. Germline assignment: CDR1 SQVTM and CDR2 ANQGSEA. The length of the CDR3 is 13 residues. After removal of 7 bases from V and 2 bases from J, the junction contained 7 bases not matched to a gene. CDR3 residues: CSASTGIQETQYF. CDR3 coding DNA: TGCAGCGCATCGACAGGGATTCAAGAGACCCAGTACTTC.

The chain joins TRBV6-5 to TRBJ2-5; maybe TRBD2 (6 bases). The CDR3 contains 13 residues. Germline V gene sequence: CDR1 MNHEY, CDR2 SVGAGI. Trimming left V 7 bases short and J 2 bases short, with 11 bases between. CDR3 in amino acids: CASTRLVQETQYF. CDR3 sequence (DNA): TGTGCCAGCACGAGACTAGTGCAAGAGACCCAGTACTTC.

The chain employs TRBV9 and TRBJ1-1, with 7 bases lining up with TRBD1. V was clipped by 0 bases and J by 0 bases; unmatched bases: 5. The germline gives CDR1 SGDLS, CDR2 YYNGEE. The CDR3 extends over 16 amino acids. CDR3 nucleotide sequence: TGTGCCAGCAGCGTAGGGGACAGTGATCTGAACACTGAAGCTTTCTTT. Its protein product is CASSVGDSDLNTEAFF.

This chain uses TRBV19 with TRBJ2-5; 10 bases line up with TRBD2. Germline V lookup: CDR1 LNHDA, CDR2 SQIVND (reference sequence). V trimming: 3 bases; J trimming: 9 bases; junction bases outside the gene matches: 16. This CDR3 comprises 17 residues. The CDR3, as DNA: TGTGCCAGTAGTATTCAGGCTAGCGGGGGACTCGGGTCGTCCCAGTACTTC. Its translation is CASSIQASGGLGSSQYF. Drawing the rest from reference TRBV19 and TRBJ2-5, the complete variable domain is DGGITQSPKYLFRKEGQNVTLSCEQNLNHDAMYWYRQDPGQGLRLIYYSQIVNDFQKGDIAEGYSVSREKKESFPLTVTSAQKNPTAFYLCASSIQASGGLGSSQYFGPGTRLLVL.

The V and J genes are TRBV29-1 and TRBJ1-2; 7 bases are a match to TRBD1. The CDR3 consists of 15 residues. J lost 4 bases, V lost 0 bases, and 8 bases had no gene match. Per germline, CDR1 SQVTM and CDR2 ANQGSEA. For the CDR3, the DNA is TGCAGCGTTGAAGAAAGGGGAGACAGGGTCTATGGCTACACCTTC. Translation: CSVEERGDRVYGYTF.

This clone was detected only a few times. The CDR3 nucleotides are TGCGCCAGCAGTGAGCCGGGGAGCACCGGGGAGCTGTTTTTT. It is translated as CASSEPGSTGELFF. V usage is TRBV10-2 and J usage is TRBJ2-2; D might be TRBD2 (5 bases). The CDR3 is 14 amino acids. Germline V gene sequence: CDR1 WSHSY, CDR2 SAAADI. Trimming took 2 bases from V and 4 from J, leaving 8 bases between them.

In its sample, this clone was seen a few times. This rearrangement joins TRBV19 to TRBJ1-2; 10 bases align to TRBD1. From germline, CDR1 is LNHDA and CDR2 SQIVND (reference sequence). There are 13 residues in the CDR3. The trim removed 8 bases at V and 7 bases at J, leaving 7 bases unmatched. The CDR3 DNA reads as TGTGCCAGTCGAGGACAGGGGGACTCTGGCTACACCTTC. It translates to CASRGQGDSGYTF. Full variable domain (remainder filled in from reference TRBV19 and TRBJ1-2): DGGITQSPKYLFRKEGQNVTLSCEQNLNHDAMYWYRQDPGQGLRLIYYSQIVNDFQKGDIAEGYSVSREKKESFPLTVTSAQKNPTAFYLCASRGQGDSGYTFGSGTRLTVV.

The chain employs TRBV2 and TRBJ2-3; weak D call: TRBD1 (6 bases). The length of the CDR3 is 13 residues. V lost 6 bases to trimming and J lost 6 bases, with 13 bases between them. The V gene's germline CDR1 is SNHLY and CDR2 FYNNEI. The CDR3 region has the DNA TGTGCCAGCAGAGGACAGCTTAGGGATACGCAGTATTTT. Translated, it gives CASRGQLRDTQYF.

The chain couples TRBV25-1 to TRBJ1-4, with a tentative D call TRBD1 (5 bases). Looked up from germline, CDR1 is MGHDK and CDR2 is SYGVNS. Deletions cut 4 bases from V and 3 bases from J, with 18 bases between. The CDR3 contains 17 residues. The CDR3 protein is CASSAKRGTASNEKLFF. CDR3 in DNA: TGTGCCAGCAGTGCAAAAAGGGGCACGGCCTCTAATGAAAAACTGTTTTTT.

The rearrangement uses TRBV4-2 and TRBJ1-6, with a possible D match to TRBD1 (6 bases). Germline CDR1 is LGHNA and CDR2 is YNFKEQ. The CDR3 loop spans 16 amino acids. V lost 0 bases, J lost 4 bases, and 10 bases lay in between. For the CDR3, the DNA is TGTGCCAGCAGCCAAGATGTCAGGGGATATAATTCACCCCTCCACTTT. It yields the protein CASSQDVRGYNSPLHF.

The chain uses TRBV5-1 and TRBJ2-1, with D possibly matching TRBD2 (5 bases). There are 13 residues in the CDR3. Trimming stripped 4 bases from V and 0 bases from J, with 5 bases between. Germline CDR1 is SGHRS and CDR2 is YFSETQ. The CDR3 region is CASSGGSYNEQFF. CDR3 in DNA: TGCGCCAGCAGCGGAGGCTCCTACAATGAGCAGTTCTTC.

Concerning this clone itself: This CDR3 is also generated by other DNA sequences in the sample. This sequence joins TRBV10-3 and TRBJ2-1; possibly TRBD1 for D (5 bases). The CDR3 is made up of 12 amino acids. Trimming took 5 bases from V and 5 from J, leaving 7 bases between them. Germline V gives CDR1 ENHRY, CDR2 SYGVKD. For the CDR3, the DNA is TGTGCCATCAGTCGACAGAACAATGAGCAGTTCTTC. Protein product: CAISRQNNEQFF.

The chain links TRBV9 to TRBJ2-1; weak D call: TRBD2 (5 bases). Germline V gene lookup returns CDR1 SGDLS and CDR2 YYNGEE. Trimming pared 1 base from V and 6 bases from J, leaving 20 bases between. The CDR3 extends over 17 amino acids. The CDR3, as DNA: TGTGCCAGCAGCGTATTAGCGCGTACCCCCCCCTCCAATGAGCAGTTCTTC. It yields the protein CASSVLARTPPSNEQFF.

CDR3 sequence reads: CASSRQGSGTDTQYF. The DNA of the CDR3 is TGTGCCAGCAGTCGACAGGGATCTGGCACAGATACGCAGTATTTT. The chain carries TRBV2 and TRBJ2-3; TRBD1 aligns across 7 bases. The CDR3 covers 15 residues. Germline CDR1 and CDR2: SNHLY and FYNNEI. V lost 5 bases, J lost 1 base, and 6 bases stayed unmatched.

The V call is TRBV5-5, the J call TRBJ2-2; no firm D call. The germline V and J ends were trimmed by 6 bases and 1 base, with 10 bases remaining between them. Germline V gene data show CDR1 as SGHKS and CDR2 as YYEKEE (reference sequence). The CDR3 sequence is 14 residues long. CDR3 sequence: CASNPSLNTGELFF. For the CDR3, the DNA is TGTGCCAGCAACCCCAGTTTGAACACCGGGGAGCTGTTTTTT.

The rearrangement joins TRBV14 to TRBJ2-7; 8 bases align to TRBD1. The CDR3 totals 19 residues. Trimming at V came to 0 bases and at J to 7 bases, leaving 20 bases not matched to a gene. Per the germline V gene, CDR1 is SGHDN and CDR2 is FVKESK. CDR3 nucleotides: TGTGCCAGCAGCCAAGACAACCCAGGGGGCTTGGAGGGGGCGCGTGAGCAGTACTTC. Translating it yields CASSQDNPGGLEGAREQYF.

This clone was counted a single time. V usage is TRBV4-1 and J usage is TRBJ2-5, with 15 bases identical to TRBD2. Per the germline V gene, CDR1 is MGHRA and CDR2 is YSYEKL. Losses at the gene ends were 4 bases for V and 7 bases for J; bases not matched to a gene: 4. This CDR3 is built from 15 residues. DNA of the CDR3: TGCGCCAGCAGCCTGGGACTAGCGGGGGGTGGGACCCAGTACTTC. It yields the protein CASSLGLAGGGTQYF.

The chain combines TRBV5-4 with TRBJ2-5, with TRBD2 identical over 8 bases. The CDR3 contains 16 residues. Unmatched junction bases numbered 12, after V lost 3 bases and J lost 5 bases. Germline CDR1 SGHNT, CDR2 YYREEE (reference sequence). The CDR3 spells CASSSPTGGARETQYF. The CDR3 DNA is TGTGCCAGCAGCTCCCCGACCGGGGGGGCTCGGGAGACCCAGTACTTC.

CDR3 amino acids: CASSPTGAFQPQHF. The DNA of the CDR3 is TGTGCCAGTAGTCCAACAGGGGCTTTTCAGCCCCAGCATTTT. The chain recombines TRBV19 with TRBJ1-5, with 7 bases fitting TRBD1. Germline V lookup: CDR1 LNHDA, CDR2 SQIVND (reference sequence). The ends lost 5 bases at V and 6 bases at J; junction bases unmatched: 7. The CDR3 has 14 amino acids.

This chain uses TRBV12-3 or TRBV12-4 with TRBJ2-7, with D unclear. V gave up 4 bases and J gave up 2 bases, with 9 bases separating them. The CDR3 has 13 residues. This CDR3 is CASSYSFPYEQYF. The CDR3 DNA reads TGTGCCAGCAGTTACTCTTTTCCCTACGAGCAGTACTTC.

V and J are TRBV19 and TRBJ2-3; 9 nucleotides agree with TRBD1. In germline, CDR1 is LNHDA, CDR2 SQIVND (reference sequence). There are 13 residues in the CDR3. The V and J ends lost 9 bases and 1 base, in that order; junction bases with no gene match: 2. In DNA form, the CDR3 reads TGTGCCAGCCGGGACAGGGGCACAGATACGCAGTATTTT. Amino acid sequence: CASRDRGTDTQYF.

The chain combines TRBV5-4 with TRBJ1-4; 7 bases are shared with TRBD1. V was pared by 3 bases and J by 0 bases, with 8 bases of the junction left unmatched. CDR1 is SGHNT, CDR2 YYREEE, per germline (reference sequence). This CDR3 is 17 amino acids long. The CDR3 here is CASSSGTDFATNEKLFF. CDR3 in DNA: TGTGCCAGCAGCTCAGGGACAGACTTCGCAACTAATGAAAAACTGTTTTTT.

The genes are TRBV18 and TRBJ2-3; a possible D gene is TRBD1 (5 bases). Germline loops: CDR1 KGHSH, CDR2 LQKENI. Trimming took 1 base from V and 1 from J, leaving 9 bases between them. The CDR3 has 15 amino acids. The CDR3 loop reads CASSPLDTGTDTQYF. CDR3 sequence (DNA): TGTGCCAGCTCACCACTGGACACAGGCACAGATACGCAGTATTTT. Complete variable domain (other parts from reference TRBV18 and TRBJ2-3): NAGVMQNPRHLVRRRGQEARLRCSPMKGHSHVYWYRQLPEEGLKFMVYLQKENIIDESGMPKERFSAEFPKEGPSILRIQQVVRGDSAAYFCASSPLDTGTDTQYFGPGTRLTVL.